This is a list of T cell receptor beta chains from one sample in a study of shared clonotypes between healthy human individuals. Data came from immunoSEQ multiplex PCR; TCRdb stores just in-frame clones and leaves some out. The sample shows fewer than 2.5 million clones, under 95% of them seen only once. The sample comprised naive CD4+ T cells from PBMCs. These receptors were obtained from a man aged 18 to 35 in good health. Some clones in this sample may be carry-over from other donors' samples. CDR3s include the opening cysteine and the closing phenylalanine or tryptophan. D genes are given only for firm matches. The size field is filled for only some rows; it gives once, few, many or a size class.

v_gene,abundance,j_gene,d_gene,CDR3nt,CDR3aa
TRBV13,once,TRBJ2-1,TRBD2,TGTGCCAGCAGGGGGACTAGGGAAACGGCTGAGCAGTTCTTC,CASRGTRETAEQFF
TRBV29-1,NA,TRBJ2-5,TRBD1,TGCAGCGTAGTCTTGGGGACAGGGGGCCTCAAACGACAAGAGACCCAGTACTTC,CSVVLGTGGLKRQETQYF
TRBV28,NA,TRBJ1-4,TRBD1,TGTGCCAGCAGACTCTCAGGGGGCGCAGGTGAAAAACTGTTTTTT,CASRLSGGAGEKLFF
TRBV7-2,NA,TRBJ2-7,TRBD2,TGTGCCAGCAGTACTTCCTCCACTAGCGGGGCTGAGGAGTACTTC,CASSTSSTSGAEEYF
TRBV21-1,NA,TRBJ2-3,NA,TGTGCCAGCAGCGCCTTGACAGGGGGCGTAAGGACAGATACGCAGTATTTT,CASSALTGGVRTDTQYF
TRBV5-1,NA,TRBJ1-2,NA,TGCGCCAGCAGCTTGGTTCCTGAGAACTATGGCTACACCTTC,CASSLVPENYGYTF
TRBV18,NA,TRBJ2-1,TRBD2,TGTGCCAGCTCACCTATGGACCCGGGACTATACAATGAGCAGTTCTTC,CASSPMDPGLYNEQFF
TRBV2,NA,TRBJ1-5,TRBD1,TGTGCCAGCAGTCGGGACAGCAACAATCAGCCCCAGCATTTT,CASSRDSNNQPQHF
TRBV7-2,NA,TRBJ2-7,NA,TGTGCCAGCAGCTTACGCGCGGTATACGAGCAGTACTTC,CASSLRAVYEQYF
TRBV28,NA,TRBJ1-1,NA,TGTGCCAGCAGTCTACGACAGGCCAGGAACACTGAAGCTTTCTTT,CASSLRQARNTEAFF
TRBV18,NA,TRBJ1-1,NA,TGTGCCAGCTCAGAGGGACAGAACACTGAAGCTTTCTTT,CASSEGQNTEAFF
TRBV7-9,NA,TRBJ2-5,NA,TGTGCCAGCAGCTTCCGGGCAGGGTACCAAGAGACCCAGTACTTC,CASSFRAGYQETQYF
TRBV19,NA,TRBJ2-3,TRBD2,TGTGCCAGTACGAAACCCGGGACTAGCGGGAGAGATACGCAGTATTTT,CASTKPGTSGRDTQYF
TRBV10-3,NA,TRBJ1-5,NA,TGTGCCATCATCCCCAGTTTATCAAGGCCCCAGCATTTT,CAIIPSLSRPQHF
TRBV7-9,NA,TRBJ2-7,NA,TGTGCCAGCAGCTTATCCGAGGACAGACGAGCCTACGAGCAGTACTTC,CASSLSEDRRAYEQYF
TRBV30,once,TRBJ2-1,NA,TGTGCCTGGAGTTCAGGGGTAGCCTACAATGAGCAGTTCTTC,CAWSSGVAYNEQFF
TRBV5-1,NA,TRBJ2-1,TRBD2,TGCGCCAGCAGCTTGGCCGGACTAGCCGGTTACAATGAGCAGTTCTTC,CASSLAGLAGYNEQFF
TRBV9,NA,TRBJ2-3,TRBD2,TGTGCCAGCAGCGTAATAGGGACTAGCGTCACAGATACGCAGTATTTT,CASSVIGTSVTDTQYF
TRBV6-6,NA,TRBJ1-2,NA,TGTGCCAGCAGTCAGATGAACTATGGCTACACCTTC,CASSQMNYGYTF
TRBV7-3,NA,TRBJ1-1,NA,TGTGCCAGCAGCTTAGGTGGAGTTTTGAACACTGAAGCTTTCTTT,CASSLGGVLNTEAFF
TRBV9,NA,TRBJ2-5,TRBD2,TGTGCCAGCAGCGGGGGGACTAGCATTCAGGGGACCCAGTACTTC,CASSGGTSIQGTQYF
TRBV7-8,NA,TRBJ2-2,NA,TGTGCCAGCAGCCAAGGAAAGTTCGGCGGGGAGCTGTTTTTT,CASSQGKFGGELFF
TRBV19,NA,TRBJ2-1,NA,TGTGCCAGTAGTACCATGAGCGGACCTCCCGGCAATGAGCAGTTCTTC,CASSTMSGPPGNEQFF
TRBV5-1,NA,TRBJ1-2,NA,TGCGCCAGCAGCGCTGCGAACTATGGCTACACCTTC,CASSAANYGYTF
TRBV6-5,NA,TRBJ2-1,NA,TGTGCCAGCAGTCGTCGACAGGTTTACAATGAGCAGTTCTTC,CASSRRQVYNEQFF
TRBV6-6,NA,TRBJ2-5,TRBD2,TGTGCCAGCAGCCCCCGGGGGGGTCCCCAAGAGACCCAGTACTTC,CASSPRGGPQETQYF
TRBV23-1,NA,TRBJ2-7,TRBD1,TGCGCCAGCAGTCAATGGACAGGGTCCGGTGAGCAGTACTTC,CASSQWTGSGEQYF
TRBV10-3,NA,TRBJ2-7,TRBD2,TGTGCCATCAGCCGATCCGGGACTAGCGGGAGGCCCTACGAGCAGTACTTC,CAISRSGTSGRPYEQYF
TRBV6-1,NA,TRBJ2-7,NA,TGTGCCAGCAGTGAAGGTTCAGGGTATGGCGAGCAGTACTTC,CASSEGSGYGEQYF
TRBV4-2,NA,TRBJ2-1,NA,TGTGCCAGCAGCCAACGGGGAAGCTCCTACAATGAGCAGTTCTTC,CASSQRGSSYNEQFF
TRBV6-5,NA,TRBJ1-1,NA,TGTGCCAGCAGTTTTGGATCTCTTAACACTGAAGCTTTCTTT,CASSFGSLNTEAFF
TRBV7-2,NA,TRBJ2-3,NA,TGTGCCGGGGGGGCGGGAGCAAGCACAGATACGCAGTATTTT,CAGGAGASTDTQYF
TRBV28,few,TRBJ1-1,NA,TGTGCCAGCAGTTTATCGGTGAACACTGAAGCTTTCTTT,CASSLSVNTEAFF